This is a list of T cell receptor beta chains from one sample in a study of control samples from healthy donors and cancer patients. Clones were read by immunoSEQ multiplex PCR, and TCRdb kept only the in-frame ones, dropping some. The sample lists around 110,000 clones; approximately 90% were seen once. Material for sequencing was blood. The receptors shown here come from a woman in her seventies in good health. Both conserved end residues are part of each CDR3. D genes are given only for firm matches. For some rows the clone size is stated as once, few or many, or as a class when expanded; others skip it.

>NA|NA|TRBJ1-5|TRBV6-5
TGTGCCAGCAGTTTTGGGGCCTACAATCAGCCCCAGCATTTT
CASSFGAYNQPQHF
>NA|once|TRBJ2-5|TRBV19
TGTGCCAGTAGCAGGGTCTTGGAAGAGACCCAGTACTTC
CASSRVLEETQYF
>TRBD1|NA|TRBJ1-5|TRBV7-9
TGTGCCAGCGCCCAGGGGGGGCTCAATCAGCCCCAGCATTTT
CASAQGGLNQPQHF
>NA|NA|TRBJ2-7|TRBV19
TGTGCCAGTAGTATTGAAGGGAAGGGGACCTACGAGCAGTACTTC
CASSIEGKGTYEQYF
>NA|once|TRBJ1-6|TRBV7-9
TGTGCCAGCAGCTTAGATAATTCACCCCTCCACTTT
CASSLDNSPLHF
>NA|NA|TRBJ1-2|TRBV2
TGTGCCAGCAGCGGGGACGCCGAAGGCTATGGCTACACCTTC
CASSGDAEGYGYTF
>NA|NA|TRBJ2-1|TRBV7-2
TGTGCCAGCAGCTTAGTCGGACTACTTTTAAATGAGCAGTTCTTC
CASSLVGLLLNEQFF
>TRBD2|NA|TRBJ2-1|TRBV10-3
TGTGCCATCTCCGAGGCGGCGGGGGGGCCTAAGTTCTTC
CAISEAAGGPKFF
>NA|NA|TRBJ2-3|TRBV9
TGTGCCAGCAGCGTAGCGGTAGTCTCAGATACGCAGTATTTT
CASSVAVVSDTQYF
>TRBD1|NA|TRBJ2-3|TRBV4-2
TGTGCCAGCAGCCAAGGAGACAGGGGGGCAGATACGCAGTATTTT
CASSQGDRGADTQYF
>TRBD1|NA|TRBJ2-7|TRBV11-1
TGTGCCAGCAGCCTCCGACAGGGGGACTACGAGCAGTACTTC
CASSLRQGDYEQYF
>TRBD1|NA|TRBJ2-2|TRBV29-1
TGCAGCGTTACCGGACAGGGGGGAACCGGGGAGCTGTTTTTT
CSVTGQGGTGELFF
>TRBD1|NA|TRBJ1-4|TRBV6-5
TGTGCCAGCAATTACGGGACAGGGTTGGAAAAACTGTTTTTT
CASNYGTGLEKLFF
>NA|NA|TRBJ1-4|TRBV3-1/TRBV3-2
TGTGCCAGCAGCCAGGACAGTCGAGTAGGGATGCTGTTTTTT
CASSQDSRVGMLFF
>TRBD1|NA|TRBJ1-6|TRBV19
TGTGCCAGTAGCGAACAGGGGTGGTCGAATTCACCCCTCCACTTT
CASSEQGWSNSPLHF
>NA|NA|TRBJ1-3|TRBV18
TGTGCCAGCTCACGTGATCGACAGGAGCTCTCTGGAAACACCATATATTTT
CASSRDRQELSGNTIYF
>NA|NA|TRBJ2-7|TRBV14
TGTGCCAGCAGCCAAGAGATAGGGGGCTACGAGCAGTACTTC
CASSQEIGGYEQYF
>TRBD1|NA|TRBJ2-1|TRBV18
TGTGCCAGCTCCCGGGACAGGGGCAATGAGCAGTTCTTC
CASSRDRGNEQFF
>NA|NA|TRBJ1-5|TRBV27
TGTGCCAGCAGCCCTAGAGTCGGCAATCAGCCCCAGCATTTT
CASSPRVGNQPQHF
>NA|NA|TRBJ2-3|TRBV5-1
TGCGCCAGCAGCATGGACCCTTATAGCACAGATACGCAGTATTTT
CASSMDPYSTDTQYF
>NA|NA|TRBJ1-1|TRBV7-2
TGTGCCAGCAGCTTATCAGTGAACACTGAAGCTTTCTTT
CASSLSVNTEAFF
>TRBD1|NA|TRBJ2-3|TRBV11-3
TGTGCCAGCAGCTTCCGGACAGGGGAAGGCACAGATACGCAGTATTTT
CASSFRTGEGTDTQYF
>NA|NA|TRBJ2-4|TRBV19
TGTGCCAGTAGAGGGGCGGGGTCCGAAAACATTCAGTACTTC
CASRGAGSENIQYF
>NA|NA|TRBJ1-3|TRBV3-1/TRBV3-2
TGTGCCAGCAGCCAATCCATGCGCTCTGGAAACACCATATATTTT
CASSQSMRSGNTIYF
>TRBD1|NA|TRBJ1-2|TRBV2
TGTGCCAGCCGGTTTGAGGGGGCAGCTCCTAACTATGGCTACACCTTC
CASRFEGAAPNYGYTF
>NA|NA|TRBJ1-1|TRBV10-2
TGCGCCAGCAGTTCATGGGGGGGCCATACTGAAGCTTTCTTT
CASSSWGGHTEAFF
>NA|few|TRBJ1-6|TRBV10-3
TGTGCCATCAGTGAGATGCAGACGGGGAATTCACCCCTCCACTTT
CAISEMQTGNSPLHF
>NA|NA|TRBJ2-5|TRBV9
TGTGCCAGCAGCCGAACGATCGTCTGGGGGGGCGGCGGGGAGACCCAGTACTTC
CASSRTIVWGGGGETQYF
>NA|NA|TRBJ2-7|TRBV6-2/TRBV6-3
TGTGCCAGCAGTCACGGAGGGGAGCAGTACTTC
CASSHGGEQYF
>NA|NA|TRBJ2-5|TRBV15
TGTGCCACCAGCAGCATGGGCTCCTCAACGGCAGAGACCCAGTACTTC
CATSSMGSSTAETQYF
>TRBD2|NA|TRBJ2-3|TRBV3-1/TRBV3-2
TGTGCCAGCAGCCAAAATCTAGCGGGGGGGCTATATACGCAGTATTTT
CASSQNLAGGLYTQYF
>NA|few|TRBJ1-1|TRBV5-1
TGCGCCAGCAGCTTGGAAGTGAACACTGAAGCTTTCTTT
CASSLEVNTEAFF
>NA|NA|TRBJ1-5|TRBV15
TGTGCCACCAGCAGAGAGTCAGGGGGCAATCAGCCCCAGCATTTT
CATSRESGGNQPQHF
>TRBD1|NA|TRBJ1-5|TRBV19
TGTGCCACCAAACAGGGGGGGAACGGCAATCAGCCCCAGCATTTT
CATKQGGNGNQPQHF
>NA|NA|TRBJ1-4|TRBV3-1/TRBV3-2
TGTGCCAGCAGCCCCCTGGCGTGGGGTGGGGGTGAAAAACTGTTTTTT
CASSPLAWGGGEKLFF
>NA|NA|TRBJ2-7|TRBV6-2/TRBV6-3
TGTGCCAGCAGTTACTTGGAATACGAGCAGTACTTC
CASSYLEYEQYF
>TRBD1|once|TRBJ2-1|TRBV3-1/TRBV3-2
TGTGCCAGCAGCCAAGGTACGAGGGGGCAGTACAATGAGCAGTTCTTC
CASSQGTRGQYNEQFF
>NA|NA|TRBJ1-6|TRBV3-1/TRBV3-2
TGTGCCAGCACCAAACTCGGGGGGAATTCACCCCTCCACTTT
CASTKLGGNSPLHF
>NA|NA|TRBJ1-2|TRBV5-1
TGCGCCAGCAGCGGGGGGGCTTCATTAAACTATGGCTACACCTTC
CASSGGASLNYGYTF
>TRBD1|NA|TRBJ2-7|TRBV19
TGTGCCAGTAGTATAGGGGGGACAGGGGGAACCTACGAGCAGTACTTC
CASSIGGTGGTYEQYF
>NA|few|TRBJ2-7|TRBV5-1
TGCGCCAGCAGCTTGGGGGGGACCTCTGGGGAGCAGTACTTC
CASSLGGTSGEQYF
>TRBD1|NA|TRBJ2-3|TRBV18
TGTGCCAGCTCACCACGGGCAGGGGGTGGCACAGATACGCAGTATTTT
CASSPRAGGGTDTQYF
>NA|NA|TRBJ1-1|TRBV7-2
TGTGCCAGCAGCTTTGAGGACCGGGGAGCGCGGGCTTTCTTT
CASSFEDRGARAFF